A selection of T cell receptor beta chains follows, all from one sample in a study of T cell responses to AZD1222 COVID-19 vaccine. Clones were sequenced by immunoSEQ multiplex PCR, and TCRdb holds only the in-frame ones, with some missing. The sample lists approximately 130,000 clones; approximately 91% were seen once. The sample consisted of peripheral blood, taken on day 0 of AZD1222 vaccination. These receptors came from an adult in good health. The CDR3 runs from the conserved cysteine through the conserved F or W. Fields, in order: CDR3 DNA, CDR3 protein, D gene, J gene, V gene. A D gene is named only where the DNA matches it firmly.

TGTCCTGGGAGCGCACGGTTACCTAGCGGGCTGAGCTCTGGGGCCAACGTCCTGACTTTC CPGSARLPSGLSSGANVLTF - TRBJ2-6 TRBV22-1
TGTGCCAGCAGTTACTCTTCGGCAGCAACTAATGAAAAACTGTTTTTT CASSYSSAATNEKLFF - TRBJ1-4 TRBV6-5
TGTGCCAGCAGCCAGTCGACAGGACACACTGAAGCTTTCTTT CASSQSTGHTEAFF - TRBJ1-1 TRBV7-9
TGTGCCAGCAGTTTCAGAGGGGGTAGGGGTTTAAGTGAAAAACTGTTTTTT CASSFRGGRGLSEKLFF - TRBJ1-4 TRBV28
TGTGCCAGCAGTCGGGGCGAAAAACTGTTTTTT CASSRGEKLFF - TRBJ1-4 TRBV11-1
TGTGCCAGCAGCTTTAAAGGGAACACTGAAGCTTTCTTT CASSFKGNTEAFF - TRBJ1-1 TRBV5-4
TGTGCCAGCAGCCGGGGATCTTCCTACGAGCAGTACTTC CASSRGSSYEQYF - TRBJ2-7 TRBV11-3
TGTGCCAGCAGGGTGGGACAGGGAAGGACCGGGGAGCTGTTTTTT CASRVGQGRTGELFF TRBD1 TRBJ2-2 TRBV6-5
TGCGCCAGCAGTCAGGGGACAGGGAACAGCAATCAGCCCCAGCATTTT CASSQGTGNSNQPQHF TRBD1 TRBJ1-5 TRBV4-3
TGTGCCAGCAGCCGGGAGACCCACTCTGGAAACACCATATATTTT CASSRETHSGNTIYF - TRBJ1-3 TRBV7-6